These 7 T cell receptor beta chains were all obtained from the same sample, sequenced in a study of blood T cell repertoires in COVID-19. Profiling relied on immunoSEQ multiplex PCR, and the TCRdb table lists in-frame clones only, not all of them. The sample carries roughly 240,000 clones, about 90% recorded once. Input material: PBMCs or T cells enriched from blood (not recorded which). The receptors were gathered from a man in his fifties who had been exposed to COVID-19.

This chain connects TRBV2 to TRBJ1-2; D is ambiguous. Trimming left V 7 bases short and J 2 bases short, with 11 bases between. Germline CDR1 reads SNHLY; CDR2 reads FYNNEI. This CDR3 spans 13 amino acids. The CDR3 DNA follows: TGTGCCAGCATCCGGGAACCCAACTATGGCTACACCTTC. Its translation is CASIREPNYGYTF.

The CDR3 nucleotides read TGTGCCAGCAGGGCGGGACGGATGAACACCGGGGAGCTGTTTTTT. Amino acids: CASRAGRMNTGELFF. The V call is TRBV28, the J call TRBJ2-2; TRBD2 is a possible D gene (6 bases). The CDR3 extends over 15 amino acids. Trimming cost V 6 bases and J 1 base, with 12 bases left between them. Germline V gene data show CDR1 as MDHEN and CDR2 as SYDVKM. Drawing the rest from reference TRBV28 and TRBJ2-2, the complete variable domain is DVKVTQSSRYLVKRTGEKVFLECVQDMDHENMFWYRQDPGLGLRLIYFSYDVKMKEKGDIPEGYSVSREKKERFSLILESASTNQTSMYLCASRAGRMNTGELFFGEGSRLTVL.

V and J are TRBV7-9 and TRBJ2-1, with TRBD2 identical over 10 bases. Trimming removed 6 bases from V and 5 bases from J; junction bases left unmatched: 13. The CDR3 has 17 residues. Per germline, CDR1 SEHNR and CDR2 FQNEAQ (reference sequence). CDR3 protein: CASSFRRTSGPDNEQFF. CDR3 in DNA: TGTGCCAGCAGTTTCAGGAGGACTAGCGGACCCGACAATGAGCAGTTCTTC.

The rearrangement uses TRBV6-4 and TRBJ2-7; tentative D call: TRBD1 (5 bases). V gave up 3 bases and J gave up 2 bases, with 11 bases separating them. The CDR3 totals 14 residues. Germline-derived CDR1 and CDR2 are MRHNA and SNTAGT. CDR3 loop: CASSEGSGTYEQYV. CDR3 nucleotide sequence: TGTGCCAGCAGTGAAGGTTCAGGGACCTACGAGCAGTACGTC.

This chain joins TRBV6-6 and TRBJ1-5, with D possibly matching TRBD1 (5 bases). V dropped 5 bases and J dropped 2 bases, with 19 bases sitting between them. The germline gives CDR1 MNHNY, CDR2 SVGAGI (reference sequence). The CDR3 is 17 amino acids. DNA of the CDR3: TGTGCCAGCAGTCCCAAAGCGGGGGGTTTTGGCAATCAGCCCCAGCATTTT. Translating it yields CASSPKAGGFGNQPQHF.

The chain carries TRBV19 and TRBJ2-1; a possible D gene is TRBD1 (5 bases). Germline CDR1 is LNHDA and CDR2 is SQIVND (reference sequence). Trimming took 5 bases from V and 4 from J, leaving 15 bases between them. This CDR3 region has 15 residues. The CDR3 region is CASSLSRVYYNEQFF. The CDR3 DNA sequence: TGTGCCAGTAGTTTATCCAGGGTCTATTACAATGAGCAGTTCTTC.

This chain uses TRBV6-6 with TRBJ1-3; D uncertain. V lost 5 bases to trimming and J lost 1 base, with 15 bases between them. The CDR3 is made up of 16 amino acids. Germline V gene lookup returns CDR1 MNHNY and CDR2 SVGAGI (reference sequence). For the CDR3, the DNA is TGTGCCAGCAGTCGAGGTCTACAGTCTTCTGGAAACACCATATATTTT. It translates to CASSRGLQSSGNTIYF.